This T cell receptor beta chain appears in the sequencing data of a study of blood T cell repertoires in COVID-19 (dated by TCRdb to about 2020). Turning to the overall study: Collaborator samples came from the United States, Italy and Spain and covered acute and convalescent phases of COVID-19. The material from the prospective study consisted of cDNA or gDNA derived from T cells, B-cell-depleted T cells, or PBMCs. Deeply sampled blood TCRbeta repertoires from subjects exposed to, actively infected with, or recovered from COVID-19 were included in the dataset. The repertoires were made available in a free public database intended to serve as a resource for research on the immune response to SARS-CoV-2. The samples were drawn from the first 160 participants of the ongoing ImmuneRACE study and from 1,254 subjects provided by 6 global collaborators. A de-identified subject ID, COVID-19 status, age in years and sex were almost always included in the sample metadata. Where available, HLA class I and class II types were taken from metadata supplied by the sample provider and were not determined by assay-based typing.

Study-wide findings and limitations: How much clinical and demographic metadata was included differed by source and by participant, and the metadata was provided uncurated.

The V end loses 4 bases and the J end loses 1 base, and a stretch of 7 bases separates them. Spanning cysteine to phenylalanine, the CDR3 consists of 13 amino acids. Of all the DNA, just the CDR3 is kept, 39 bases in frame from base 1. CDR1 is given as MGHDK and CDR2 as SYGVNS, both from the germline V gene. Participants in the prospective study were enrolled through a virtual design, were aged about 18 to 100 years, and lived in about two dozen United States geographic areas. To assign participants to cohorts, the prospective study relied on clinical history that participants themselves reported in a screening survey and a study questionnaire. ImmuneRACE Cohort 3 recovered participants were defined by two consecutive negative NP/OP PCR tests, healthcare professional clearance, or symptom resolution. In the prospective study, mobile phlebotomists collected whole blood, serum and a nasopharyngeal or oropharyngeal swab from each participant. Over an approximately 2-month period, participants in the prospective study had the option of providing additional blood draws and questionnaires. Blood samples from the prospective study were shipped frozen or at room temperature prior to DNA extraction.

About this clone: This clone's antigen is unknown. No base quality information exists; no much larger clone differs at one position.

TCRbeta CDR3 regions were amplified from genomic DNA by means of the immunoSEQ Assay, a bias-controlled multiplex PCR. As for the authors' bioinformatics: Nucleated cell counts per sample were estimated from amplification of reference gene primers within the assay. Sequence reads were collapsed and filtered to measure the absolute abundance of every unique TCRbeta CDR3 rearrangement. For each sample, productive Simpson clonality was calculated as the square root of Simpson's diversity index across productive rearrangements. Drawn from immuneACCESS, this table holds only the in-frame rearrangements with V and J called that TCRdb kept. Clones are partly lost; checked studies trace under half to an unresolved V gene and leave the rest unexplained. Clonal size and the V and J genes are those of that table, whereas D and trimming came from the DNA. The sample profile shows 300,000 to 350,000 clones; 70% to 90% of them were found once. Of the sample, under 2.5% falls within the top ten clones.

The sample consisted of PBMCs or T cells enriched from blood (not recorded which). The clonotype was recovered from a man aged 30-40 years who had recovered from COVID-19. This receptor chain uses TRBV25-1 and TRBJ1-1; the D segment cannot be called with confidence. CDR3 protein: CASSARRNTEAFF. The sequenced DNA is TGTGCCAGCAGTGCTCGGAGGAACACTGAAGCTTTCTTT.